Listed here are 17 T cell receptor beta chains from one sample, sequenced in a study of memory CD4+ T cells and cytomegalovirus serostatus. The repertoire was sequenced with immunoSEQ multiplex PCR; TCRdb's copy has only in-frame clones and lacks some. The table lists under 55,000 clones, roughly four fifths of them singletons, with roughly 1.7% in the top ten. Single viable CD3+CD4+CD8-CD45RO+ cells were sorted as the memory CD4+ T cells. Input material: memory CD4+ T cells from blood. The receptors stem from an adult in good health and CMV-seronegative.

This rearrangement joins TRBV18 to TRBJ2-2; 8 nucleotides align to TRBD1. The J segment lost 5 bases and the V segment lost 5 bases, leaving 1 base of the junction unmatched. The germline CDR1 and CDR2 sequences are KGHSH and LQKENI. The CDR3 has 13 amino acids. CDR3 sequence reads: CASSRTGTGELFF. DNA of the CDR3: TGTGCCAGCTCAAGGACAGGGACCGGGGAGCTGTTTTTT.

The genes are TRBV6-5 and TRBJ1-1, with TRBD1 identical over 7 bases. The germline CDR1 and CDR2 sequences are MNHEY and SVGAGI. The CDR3 is 14 residues long. V lost 7 bases, J lost 1 base, and 6 bases stayed unmatched. CDR3 nucleotide sequence: TGTGCCAGCAAAACCGGGACAGCGAACACTGAAGCTTTCTTT. It specifies CASKTGTANTEAFF.

V and J are TRBV2 and TRBJ1-6, with 7 bases aligning to TRBD1. The V gene end was trimmed by 3 bases and the J gene end by 7 bases; junction bases not matched to a gene: 6. Germline V gene sequence: CDR1 SNHLY, CDR2 FYNNEI. The CDR3 is 15 amino acids. CDR3 bases: TGTGCCAGCAGTGAGAGAACAGGGGCCAATTCACCCCTCCACTTT. Translating gives CASSERTGANSPLHF. Full variable domain (outside the CDR3, taken from reference TRBV2 and TRBJ1-6): EPEVTQTPSHQVTQMGQEVILRCVPISNHLYFYWYRQILGQKVEFLVSFYNNEISEKSEIFDDQFSVERPDGSNFTLKIRSTKLEDSAMYFCASSERTGANSPLHFGNGTRLTVT.

The chain combines TRBV7-9 with TRBJ1-2, with TRBD1 as a possible D gene (5 bases). Germline CDR1 and CDR2: SEHNR and FQNEAQ (reference sequence). The CDR3 is 14 amino acids. V dropped 3 bases and J dropped 5 bases, with 13 bases sitting between them. Written as DNA, the CDR3 is TGTGCCAGCAGCTTTAGCAGGGCAGGGTATGGCTACACCTTC. Protein: CASSFSRAGYGYTF.

The CDR3 DNA reads TGTGCCAGCAGCTTAGTTGTGGGAGGCTACACCTTC. Amino acid sequence: CASSLVVGGYTF. The chain links TRBV7-9 to TRBJ1-2, with D unclear. The CDR3 sequence is 12 residues long. Germline V gives CDR1 SEHNR, CDR2 FQNEAQ (reference sequence). V lost 1 base and J lost 8, with 8 bases in between.

J is TRBJ1-2 and V is TRBV5-6; D is undetermined. V was shortened by 0 bases and J by 9 bases, with 9 bases between the two germline ends. The length of the CDR3 is 12 residues. CDR1 SGHDT and CDR2 YYEEEE come from the germline V gene. CDR3 nucleotide sequence: TGTGCCAGCAGCTTGGGGCAGGTCAGCTACACCTTC. Protein: CASSLGQVSYTF.

CDR3 protein: CAFGQGGKNGYTF. The CDR3 DNA reads TGTGCCTTTGGACAGGGTGGGAAGAATGGCTACACCTTC. The rearrangement uses TRBV30 and TRBJ1-2; 8 bases agree with TRBD1. This CDR3 is 13 amino acids long. Trimming cost V 7 bases and J 6 bases; bases outside gene matches: 10. The germline CDR1 and CDR2 sequences are GTSNPN and SVGIG (reference sequence).

This clone was found a few times. The rearrangement uses TRBV7-9 and TRBJ1-2; 8 bases are shared with TRBD1. The junction had 6 bases not matched to a gene; V was cut back by 4 bases and J by 2 bases. There are 15 residues in the CDR3. CDR1 and CDR2 (germline): SEHNR, FQNEAQ (reference sequence). The CDR3 loop reads CASSSNRGVNYGYTF. CDR3 bases: TGTGCCAGCAGCTCGAACAGGGGGGTGAACTATGGCTACACCTTC.

This chain joins TRBV7-9 and TRBJ1-6, with 9 bases matching TRBD1. The CDR3 is made up of 16 amino acids. Trimming removed 0 bases from V and 11 bases from J; junction bases left unmatched: 8. CDR1 SEHNR and CDR2 FQNEAQ come from the germline V gene (reference sequence). This CDR3 reads CASSLASGTGTAPLHF. CDR3 bases: TGTGCCAGCAGCTTAGCGTCGGGGACAGGGACGGCACCCCTCCACTTT.

The rearrangement joins TRBV6-5 to TRBJ2-2; D could derive from TRBD1 or TRBD2 (5 bases each). V was clipped by 7 bases and J by 4 bases, with 16 bases between them. In germline, CDR1 is MNHEY, CDR2 SVGAGI. The CDR3 is 15 amino acids. CDR3 DNA sequence: TGTGCCAGCAAAGGGGAGAAGATACCCACCGGGGAGCTGTTTTTT. It encodes CASKGEKIPTGELFF.

The chain employs TRBV29-1 and TRBJ2-7, with D maybe TRBD1 (6 bases). The CDR3 runs to 12 residues. V lost 4 bases and J 5 bases, leaving 12 bases between the germline ends. CDR1 and CDR2 from the germline V gene are SQVTM and ANQGSEA. CDR3 residues: CSVVRGVHEQYF. CDR3 DNA: TGCAGCGTTGTCAGGGGTGTTCACGAGCAGTACTTC.

This chain connects TRBV25-1 to TRBJ1-6; possible D gene TRBD1, 5 bases. Germline values: CDR1 MGHDK, CDR2 SYGVNS. This CDR3 contains 13 residues. Deletions cut 6 bases from V and 8 bases from J, with 11 bases between. CDR3 sequence reads: CASRRGTDSPLHF. DNA for the CDR3: TGTGCCAGCAGGCGGGGGACTGATTCACCCCTCCACTTT.

This clone has a handful of counts. V usage is TRBV10-3 and J usage is TRBJ1-1; D gene uncertain. Germline V CDR1 and CDR2: ENHRY, SYGVKD. V shed 11 bases and J shed 1 base, with 14 bases lying between them. The CDR3 contains 13 residues. The CDR3 spells CASGVAGNTEAFF. CDR3 DNA sequence: TGTGCCTCCGGGGTTGCGGGGAACACTGAAGCTTTCTTT.

The chain uses TRBV11-2 and TRBJ1-4, with 10 bases fitting TRBD1. CDR1 is SGHAT and CDR2 is FQNNGV in the germline V gene. The CDR3 sequence is 15 residues long. Trimming removed 3 bases from V and 8 bases from J; junction bases left unmatched: 6. The CDR3 is CASSFTGTGEEKLFF. The DNA for the CDR3 is TGTGCCAGCAGCTTTACCGGGACAGGGGAAGAAAAACTGTTTTTT.

This clone appeared a single time. V is TRBV18 and J is TRBJ1-1; D uncertain. The germline gives CDR1 KGHSH, CDR2 LQKENI. Deletions cut 4 bases from V and 1 base from J, with 10 bases between. This CDR3 comprises 14 residues. Written as DNA, the CDR3 is TGTGCCAGCTCACTGGTGACAAGGAACACTGAAGCTTTCTTT. This encodes CASSLVTRNTEAFF.

The J gene is TRBJ1-5, the V gene TRBV12-5; D not certain. The CDR3 contains 15 residues. The V end lost 0 bases, the J end lost 6 bases, and 12 bases lay between the germline ends. From germline, CDR1 is LGHNT and CDR2 FRNRAP. The CDR3 DNA follows: TGTGCTAGTGGTTTGGTACTCGTCCTGGGTCAGCCCCAGCATTTT. It codes for CASGLVLVLGQPQHF.

The chain combines TRBV4-3 with TRBJ2-1; the D gene is possibly TRBD2 (5 bases). Germline V gene lookup returns CDR1 LGHNA and CDR2 YSLEER. Trimming stripped 4 bases from V and 10 bases from J, with 14 bases between. This CDR3 is 13 amino acids long. Here the CDR3 reads CASSRTIGVEQFF. For the CDR3, the DNA is TGCGCCAGCAGCCGAACAATCGGGGTAGAGCAGTTCTTC.